This TCR beta chain was sequenced in a study of blood T cell repertoires in COVID-19. Methods used by the authors: Amplification of reference gene primers was used by the study to estimate nucleated cell counts. Generated by immunoSEQ multiplex PCR, the TCRdb table keeps only in-frame clones and is missing some. D and trimming come from the DNA, and the V and J calls and clone size come from that table. There are 15,000 to 20,000 clones in the sample; roughly nine tenths occur only once, and around 7.1% lies in the top ten. The sample taken for sequencing was peripheral blood. This receptor was identified in a human donor with active COVID-19. The donor label of this sample is uncertain.

CDR3 in amino acids: CASSTLTEMNTEAFF. The CDR3 nucleotides read TGTGCCAGTAGTACCTTGACAGAGATGAACACTGAAGCTTTCTTT. The rearrangement uses TRBV19 and TRBJ1-1; a weak D match, TRBD1 (5 bases). Germline CDR1 reads LNHDA; CDR2 reads SQIVND (reference sequence). The CDR3 is 15 residues long. V dropped 4 bases and J dropped 0 bases, with 12 bases sitting between them. The whole variable domain, filled in from reference TRBV19 and TRBJ1-1, reads DGGITQSPKYLFRKEGQNVTLSCEQNLNHDAMYWYRQDPGQGLRLIYYSQIVNDFQKGDIAEGYSVSREKKESFPLTVTSAQKNPTAFYLCASSTLTEMNTEAFFGQGTRLTVV.